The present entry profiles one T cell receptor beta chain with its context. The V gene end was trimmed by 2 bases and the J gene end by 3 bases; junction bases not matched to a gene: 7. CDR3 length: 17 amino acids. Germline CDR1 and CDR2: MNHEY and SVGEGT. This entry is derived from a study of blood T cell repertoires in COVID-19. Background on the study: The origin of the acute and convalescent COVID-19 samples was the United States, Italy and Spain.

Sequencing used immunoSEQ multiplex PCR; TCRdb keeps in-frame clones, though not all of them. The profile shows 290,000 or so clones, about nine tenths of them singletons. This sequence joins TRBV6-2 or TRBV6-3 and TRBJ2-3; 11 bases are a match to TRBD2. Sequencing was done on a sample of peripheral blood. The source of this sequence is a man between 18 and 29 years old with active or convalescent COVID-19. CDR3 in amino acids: CASSYQGLAEETDTQYF. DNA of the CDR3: TGTGCCAGCAGTTACCAGGGACTAGCGGAGGAGACAGATACGCAGTATTTT.